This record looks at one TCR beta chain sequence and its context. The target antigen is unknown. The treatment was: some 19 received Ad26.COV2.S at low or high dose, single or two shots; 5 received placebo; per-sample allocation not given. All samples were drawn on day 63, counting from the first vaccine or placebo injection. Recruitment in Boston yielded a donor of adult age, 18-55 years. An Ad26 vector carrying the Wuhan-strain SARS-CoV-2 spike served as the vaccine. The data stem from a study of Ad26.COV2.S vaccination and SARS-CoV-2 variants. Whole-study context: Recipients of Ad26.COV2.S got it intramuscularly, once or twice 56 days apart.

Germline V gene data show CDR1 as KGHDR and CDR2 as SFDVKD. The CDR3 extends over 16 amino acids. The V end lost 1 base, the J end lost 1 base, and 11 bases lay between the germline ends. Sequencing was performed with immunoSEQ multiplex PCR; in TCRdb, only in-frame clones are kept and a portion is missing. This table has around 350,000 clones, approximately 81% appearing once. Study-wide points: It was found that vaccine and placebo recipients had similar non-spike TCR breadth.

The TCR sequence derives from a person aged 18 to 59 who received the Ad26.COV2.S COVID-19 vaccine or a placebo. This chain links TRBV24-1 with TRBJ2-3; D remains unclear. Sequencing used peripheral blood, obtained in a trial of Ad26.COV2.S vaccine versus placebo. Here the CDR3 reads CATSDLSVRGTDTQYF. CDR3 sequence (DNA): TGTGCCACCAGTGATTTAAGCGTAAGGGGCACAGATACGCAGTATTTT.